Below, 16 T cell receptor beta chains from the same sample are listed, as sequenced in a study of blood T cell repertoires in COVID-19. Using immunoSEQ multiplex PCR, the repertoire was profiled, and TCRdb retains in-frame clones only, with some absent. Of some 93,000 clones listed, 85% were seen once; the top ten hold 3.8%. The sample was peripheral blood. The source is a man aged 60 to 69 with acute or convalescent COVID-19.

This chain uses TRBV6-5 with TRBJ2-7; possibly TRBD1 for D (6 bases). Germline V lookup: CDR1 MNHEY, CDR2 SVGAGI. There are 15 residues in the CDR3. The V and J ends lost 10 bases and 0 bases respectively, with 19 bases between them. Here the CDR3 reads CATTQYRDFSYEQYF. The CDR3 DNA reads as TGTGCCACCACGCAATACAGGGATTTCTCCTACGAGCAGTACTTC.

This chain connects TRBV6-5 to TRBJ2-3; D gene ambiguous. The CDR3 has 11 amino acids. Trimming took off 8 bases at V and 1 base at J, with 4 bases between the two ends. CDR1 and CDR2 from the germline V gene are MNHEY and SVGAGI. Here the CDR3 DNA reads TGTGCCAGCCGAGGCACAGATACGCAGTATTTT. This translates into CASRGTDTQYF.

A word on this clone: Additional DNA sequences in this sample encode the identical CDR3. The gene calls are TRBV18 and TRBJ2-6; D may be TRBD1 (6 bases). Germline lookup yields CDR1 KGHSH and CDR2 LQKENI. The CDR3 has 15 residues. Trimming took off 2 bases at V and 1 base at J, with 6 bases between the two ends. The CDR3 nucleotides are TGTGCCAGCTCACCAACAGGGTCTGGGGCCAACGTCCTGACTTTC. It yields the protein CASSPTGSGANVLTF.

This clone was seen a handful of times. This chain joins TRBV30 and TRBJ2-4, with D possibly matching TRBD2 (5 bases). Germline CDR1 and CDR2: GTSNPN and SVGIG (reference sequence). With 0 bases removed from V and 11 bases from J, the gap between germline ends came to 11 bases. The CDR3 is 12 amino acids. The CDR3 loop is CAWSVRPDFQYF. As DNA, the CDR3 is TGTGCCTGGAGTGTGAGGCCGGACTTTCAGTACTTC.

V and J are TRBV7-2 and TRBJ1-2, with D possibly matching TRBD1 (6 bases). Looked up from germline, CDR1 is SGHTA and CDR2 is FQGNSA. The V end was cut by 5 bases, the J end by 4 bases, with 17 bases between. This CDR3 contains 15 residues. The CDR3 sequence: CASSPRTELGYGYTF. The CDR3 DNA is TGTGCCAGCAGCCCCCGGACAGAGCTCGGCTATGGCTACACCTTC. The full variable domain, its missing parts supplied by reference TRBV7-2 and TRBJ1-2, is GAGVSQSPSNKVTEKGKDVELRCDPISGHTALYWYRQSLGQGLEFLIYFQGNSAPDKSGLPSDRFSAERTGGSVSTLTIQRTQQEDSAVYLCASSPRTELGYGYTFGSGTRLTVV.

V and J are TRBV13 and TRBJ2-5; D is perhaps TRBD2 (7 bases). Germline CDR1 reads PRHDT; CDR2 reads FYEKMQ (reference sequence). Trimming shortened V by 4 bases and J by 5 bases, and 17 bases separated the two germline ends. CDR3 size: 15 residues. The CDR3 is CASSSTRGARETQYF. The CDR3 DNA follows: TGTGCCAGCAGCTCAACCCGGGGGGCGCGGGAGACCCAGTACTTC.

The chain has TRBV6-2 or TRBV6-3 and TRBJ1-5; D gene unclear. V gave up 0 bases and J gave up 0 bases, with 6 bases separating them. The germline gives CDR1 MNHEY, CDR2 SVGEGT. CDR3 length equals 15 residues. The CDR3 protein is CASSYSADSNQPQHF. As DNA, the CDR3 is TGTGCCAGCAGTTACTCGGCAGATAGCAATCAGCCCCAGCATTTT.

V and J are TRBV25-1 and TRBJ2-2; D gene uncertain. Germline assignment: CDR1 MGHDK and CDR2 SYGVNS. This CDR3 region has 16 residues. The germline V and J ends were trimmed by 0 bases and 1 base, with 9 bases remaining between them. The DNA for the CDR3 is TGTGCCAGCAGTGAATATTCGCAGTTGAACACCGGGGAGCTGTTTTTT. Protein sequence: CASSEYSQLNTGELFF.

The rearrangement links TRBV3-1 (or the pseudogene TRBV3-2) to TRBJ1-6; no clear D. V gave up 0 bases and J gave up 7 bases, with 4 bases separating them. This CDR3 has 13 amino acids. CDR1 LGHDT and CDR2 YNNKEL come from the germline V gene (reference sequence). CDR3 amino acids: CASSQDLNSPLHF. CDR3 nucleotides: TGTGCCAGCAGCCAAGATCTGAATTCACCCCTCCACTTT.

The chain employs TRBV18 and TRBJ1-5, with D possibly matching TRBD1 (5 bases). Between the trimmed V and J ends, which lost 5 bases and 6 bases, there was a span of 14 bases. The germline CDR1 and CDR2 sequences are KGHSH and LQKENI. The CDR3 is 14 amino acids. DNA for the CDR3: TGTGCCAGCTCATCAGGAGGGGAACTTCAGCCCCAGCATTTT. Translation gives CASSSGGELQPQHF.

The V call is TRBV18, the J call TRBJ2-1; 8 positions agree with TRBD2. The CDR3 is 18 residues long. The V gene end was trimmed by 3 bases and the J gene end by 0 bases; junction bases not matched to a gene: 10. In germline, CDR1 is KGHSH, CDR2 LQKENI. The CDR3 loop reads CASSPRGGSGVSYNEQFF. CDR3 bases: TGTGCCAGCTCACCTCGGGGTGGTAGCGGGGTCTCCTACAATGAGCAGTTCTTC.

The chain uses TRBV28 and TRBJ1-1; 8 bases are a match to TRBD1. This CDR3 region has 14 residues. Losses at the gene ends were 6 bases for V and 5 bases for J; bases not matched to a gene: 8. CDR1 is MDHEN, CDR2 SYDVKM, per germline. In DNA form, the CDR3 reads TGTGCCAGCAGCTCTACAGGGGGTCCTACTGAAGCTTTCTTT. This translates into CASSSTGGPTEAFF. The whole variable domain, filled in from reference TRBV28 and TRBJ1-1, reads DVKVTQSSRYLVKRTGEKVFLECVQDMDHENMFWYRQDPGLGLRLIYFSYDVKMKEKGDIPEGYSVSREKKERFSLILESASTNQTSMYLCASSSTGGPTEAFFGQGTRLTVV.

The V gene is TRBV5-1, the J gene TRBJ2-2, with TRBD2 identical over 13 bases. From germline, CDR1 is SGHRS and CDR2 YFSETQ. Unmatched junction bases numbered 5, after V lost 0 bases and J lost 0 bases. The CDR3 totals 19 residues. The CDR3 reads CASSLVLAGGNANTGELFF. The CDR3 DNA reads as TGCGCCAGCAGCTTGGTACTAGCGGGGGGGAATGCGAACACCGGGGAGCTGTTTTTT. Full variable domain (outside the CDR3, taken from reference TRBV5-1 and TRBJ2-2): KAGVTQTPRYLIKTRGQQVTLSCSPISGHRSVSWYQQTPGQGLQFLFEYFSETQRNKGNFPGRFSGRQFSNSRSEMNVSTLELGDSALYLCASSLVLAGGNANTGELFFGEGSRLTVL.

V and J are TRBV7-3 and TRBJ2-2; 8 positions agree with TRBD1. This CDR3 contains 15 residues. The ends lost 2 bases at V and 7 bases at J; junction bases unmatched: 6. Germline CDR1 and CDR2: SGHTA and FQGTGA. The CDR3 sequence: CASSLRTGLSGELFF. The CDR3 DNA is TGTGCCAGCAGCTTACGGACAGGGTTAAGCGGGGAGCTGTTTTTT.

The CDR3: CASSPRQGGTNTEAFF. The CDR3 DNA follows: TGTGCCAGCAGCCCCCGACAGGGGGGAACGAACACTGAAGCTTTCTTT. The chain employs TRBV16 and TRBJ1-1; TRBD1 matches at 9 bases. V was clipped by 4 bases and J by 1 base; unmatched bases: 7. The CDR3 spans 16 residues. CDR1 KGHSY and CDR2 FQNENV come from the germline V gene.

This clone was detected a few times. The J gene is TRBJ2-2, the V gene TRBV10-3; 9 positions match TRBD1. Germline V CDR1 and CDR2: ENHRY, SYGVKD. Trimming at V came to 7 bases and at J to 7 bases, leaving 4 bases not matched to a gene. This CDR3 has 13 residues. The CDR3 loop reads CAIKGTGNGELFF. In nucleotides, the CDR3 is TGTGCCATCAAGGGGACAGGGAACGGGGAGCTGTTTTTT.